Listed below are T cell receptor beta chains from one sample, sequenced in a study of cytomegalovirus exposure and HLA in healthy donors. TCRdb keeps only in-frame clones here, not all; method: immunoSEQ multiplex PCR. The repertoire consists of around 130,000 clones, with roughly 80% occurring once and the leading ten covering 2% to 2.5%. The source material was PBMCs. Source of these receptors: a man aged 25 to 40 in good health and CMV-seronegative. CDR3s include the opening cysteine and the closing phenylalanine or tryptophan. The order of the fields is clone size, V gene, D gene, J gene, CDR3 protein, CDR3 DNA. D genes are given only for firm matches. Where a row states a size, it is once, few, many or the class of an expanded clone; other rows omit it.

few	TRBV30	-	TRBJ1-2	CAWSPGGRGYTF	TGTGCCTGGAGCCCCGGGGGGCGCGGCTACACCTTC
few	TRBV15	-	TRBJ2-2	CATSAPGRVAGELFF	TGTGCCACCAGCGCGCCCGGCAGGGTGGCCGGGGAGCTGTTTTTT
-	TRBV7-2	-	TRBJ2-1	CASSFLQGVDEQFF	TGTGCCAGCAGCTTCTTACAGGGTGTAGATGAGCAGTTCTTC
-	TRBV7-2	-	TRBJ2-7	CASSSPPRGGYEQYF	TGTGCCAGCAGCTCCCCCCCGCGAGGGGGCTACGAGCAGTACTTC
-	TRBV5-5	-	TRBJ1-5	CASSLKESNQPQHF	TGTGCCAGCAGCTTGAAGGAGAGCAATCAGCCCCAGCATTTT
-	TRBV6-5	-	TRBJ1-2	CASSPFGGQNGYTF	TGTGCCAGCAGTCCCTTCGGGGGGCAAAATGGCTACACCTTC
few	TRBV28	-	TRBJ2-6	CASREPRTATSGANVLTF	TGTGCCAGCAGGGAGCCACGGACAGCCACCTCTGGGGCCAACGTCCTGACTTTC
-	TRBV18	TRBD2	TRBJ2-7	CASSPSGGGLPYEQYF	TGTGCCAGCTCACCATCGGGGGGAGGATTGCCCTACGAGCAGTACTTC
-	TRBV7-2	TRBD2	TRBJ2-7	CASSLAGGDIEQYF	TGTGCCAGCAGCCTAGCGGGGGGGGATATAGAGCAGTACTTC
-	TRBV6-1	-	TRBJ2-3	CASSEAPGQVGGSTDTQYF	TGTGCCAGCAGTGAAGCGCCGGGACAGGTCGGGGGGAGCACAGATACGCAGTATTTT
-	TRBV9	-	TRBJ2-7	CASSVELGWSYEQYF	TGTGCCAGCAGCGTAGAACTAGGGTGGTCCTACGAGCAGTACTTC
-	TRBV28	TRBD1	TRBJ2-7	CASTQAGAGGGEQYF	TGTGCCAGCACTCAAGCCGGGGCAGGGGGTGGTGAGCAGTACTTC
-	TRBV7-2	TRBD2	TRBJ2-7	CASSLETGGGYEQYF	TGTGCCAGCAGCTTAGAGACGGGGGGAGGCTACGAGCAGTACTTC
-	TRBV30	TRBD1	TRBJ2-5	CAWTRTGAETQYF	TGTGCCTGGACCAGGACAGGGGCAGAGACCCAGTACTTC
-	TRBV5-4	-	TRBJ1-3	CASSPGQGLSGNTIYF	TGTGCCAGCAGCCCAGGCCAGGGCCTCTCTGGAAACACCATATATTTT
-	TRBV30	-	TRBJ1-4	CAWSGRVGEKLFF	TGTGCCTGGAGTGGGCGGGTAGGCGAAAAACTGTTTTTT
-	TRBV10-1	-	TRBJ1-2	CASSESTHQDGYTF	TGCGCCAGCAGTGAGTCGACCCACCAGGATGGCTACACCTTC
-	TRBV7-8	TRBD1	TRBJ1-2	CASSSDRDSYNTF	TGTGCCAGCAGCTCAGACCGGGACAGTTATAACACCTTC
-	TRBV5-5	TRBD1	TRBJ2-1	CASSLRGQGGLNEQFF	TGTGCCAGCAGCTTGCGGGGACAGGGGGGACTCAATGAGCAGTTCTTC
-	TRBV28	-	TRBJ1-4	CASSLEGGDEKLFF	TGTGCCAGCAGTTTAGAAGGCGGGGATGAAAAACTGTTTTTT
-	TRBV7-2	-	TRBJ2-7	CASSSSRGEQYF	TGTGCCAGCAGCTCCAGTCGGGGGGAGCAGTACTTC
-	TRBV27	TRBD1	TRBJ1-5	CASSRGQGRPQHF	TGTGCCAGCAGCAGGGGGCAGGGCCGTCCCCAGCATTTT
-	TRBV7-9	TRBD2	TRBJ2-1	CASSSKGLAGAIIYNEQFF	TGTGCCAGCAGCTCGAAGGGGCTAGCGGGGGCAATAATATACAATGAGCAGTTCTTC
-	TRBV5-6	TRBD2	TRBJ2-3	CASSPGGDTQYF	TGTGCCAGCAGCCCGGGGGGAGATACGCAGTATTTT
-	TRBV2	-	TRBJ2-6	CASSVTGSGANGLTF	TGTGCCAGCAGTGTAACAGGGTCCGGGGCCAACGGCCTGACTTTC
-	TRBV10-3	-	TRBJ2-7	CAISGTGYEQYF	TGTGCCATCAGTGGAACAGGCTACGAGCAGTACTTC
-	TRBV28	-	TRBJ2-1	CASASPSEGQFF	TGTGCCAGCGCTTCCCCTTCGGAGGGGCAGTTCTTC
-	TRBV19	-	TRBJ2-5	CASSPLPPTEYQETQYF	TGTGCCAGTAGTCCGCTCCCCCCTACAGAGTACCAAGAGACCCAGTACTTC
once	TRBV28	-	TRBJ1-1	CASSLAGGRLSKAFF	TGTGCCAGCAGTTTAGCCGGGGGTAGGCTAAGCAAGGCTTTCTTT
-	TRBV23-1	-	TRBJ2-7	CASSQSHARAYEQYF	TGCGCCAGCAGTCAATCCCACGCCAGGGCTTACGAGCAGTACTTC
-	TRBV20-1	-	TRBJ2-3	CSASLRGTQYF	TGCAGTGCTAGTTTGAGAGGGACGCAGTATTTT
-	TRBV19	TRBD1	TRBJ1-1	CASSILTGDMNTEAFF	TGTGCCAGTAGTATATTAACAGGGGATATGAACACTGAAGCTTTCTTT
few	TRBV7-6	-	TRBJ2-7	CASSLLQGSKQYF	TGTGCCAGCAGCTTATTACAGGGTAGCAAGCAGTACTTC
once	TRBV11-2	-	TRBJ2-3	CASSFYRDTQYF	TGTGCCAGCAGCTTCTACCGAGATACGCAGTATTTT
-	TRBV5-6	-	TRBJ2-4	CASSTQTVGGNIQYF	TGTGCCAGCAGCACCCAGACAGTGGGCGGAAACATTCAGTACTTC
-	TRBV7-9	TRBD1	TRBJ2-7	CASSFPGQGSYEQYF	TGTGCCAGCAGCTTTCCGGGACAGGGATCCTACGAGCAGTACTTC
-	TRBV11-2	TRBD2	TRBJ2-1	CASSPQGAGWEQFF	TGTGCCAGCAGCCCTCAGGGAGCGGGGTGGGAGCAGTTCTTC
-	TRBV5-5	-	TRBJ2-7	CASSREGEAYEQYF	TGTGCCAGCAGCCGAGAGGGCGAGGCCTACGAGCAGTACTTC
-	TRBV7-2	TRBD2	TRBJ2-3	CASSPGLARTDTQYF	TGTGCCAGCAGCCCGGGACTAGCTCGCACAGATACGCAGTATTTT
-	TRBV9	-	TRBJ1-1	CASSPDFLNTEAFF	TGTGCCAGCAGCCCGGACTTTTTGAACACTGAAGCTTTCTTT
-	TRBV10-3	TRBD1	TRBJ2-3	CAISTETGKADTQYF	TGTGCCATCAGCACAGAGACAGGGAAGGCGGATACGCAGTATTTT
once	TRBV11-2	-	TRBJ2-1	CASSLLDSSYNEQFF	TGTGCCAGCAGCTTGCTAGACAGCTCCTACAATGAGCAGTTCTTC
-	TRBV14	-	TRBJ1-1	CASSQDSWRGTEAFF	TGTGCCAGCAGCCAAGATTCCTGGAGGGGCACTGAAGCTTTCTTT
-	TRBV2	-	TRBJ2-7	CASMGGGYEQYF	TGTGCCAGCATGGGAGGTGGCTACGAGCAGTACTTC
-	TRBV6-4	-	TRBJ2-2	CASSPQGHGELFF	TGTGCCAGCAGTCCCCAGGGCCACGGGGAGCTGTTTTTT
-	TRBV9	TRBD1	TRBJ1-1	CASSVTQGGTEAFF	TGTGCCAGCAGCGTAACCCAGGGGGGCACTGAAGCTTTCTTT
once	TRBV15	TRBD2	TRBJ2-7	CATSRDLAGISYEQYF	TGTGCCACCAGCAGAGATCTAGCGGGGATATCCTACGAGCAGTACTTC
-	TRBV7-9	TRBD2	TRBJ2-1	CASSLVGGGYNEQFF	TGTGCCAGCAGCTTAGTGGGGGGGGGATACAATGAGCAGTTCTTC
-	TRBV2	-	TRBJ1-1	CASHRDMNTEAFF	TGTGCCAGTCACAGGGACATGAACACTGAAGCTTTCTTT
-	TRBV18	-	TRBJ2-3	CASSPLPDTQYF	TGTGCCAGCTCACCACTTCCGGATACGCAGTATTTT
-	TRBV6-5	-	TRBJ2-3	CASRLADTQYF	TGTGCCAGCAGACTAGCAGATACGCAGTATTTT
few	TRBV6-1	TRBD2	TRBJ2-3	CASRGLAGTGDTQYF	TGTGCCAGCAGGGGACTAGCGGGGACCGGCGATACGCAGTATTTT
few	TRBV18	-	TRBJ1-1	CASSHSQGQGNTEAFF	TGTGCCAGCTCCCACTCCCAGGGGCAGGGAAACACTGAAGCTTTCTTT
few	TRBV6-5	-	TRBJ1-1	CASSYSAGYTEAFF	TGTGCCAGCAGTTACTCAGCAGGGTACACTGAAGCTTTCTTT